This record covers a single TCR beta chain. This entry comes from a study of blood T cell repertoires in COVID-19. V lost 10 bases and J 3 bases, leaving 20 bases between the germline ends. There are 15 residues in the CDR3. The repertoire was sequenced with immunoSEQ multiplex PCR; TCRdb's copy has only in-frame clones and lacks some. The data hold 250,000 to 300,000 clones, with 88% observed a single time. Participants, about 18 to 95 years old, spanned more than 20 US areas. Categorization into cohorts depended on clinical history that participants reported. For recovered donors of Cohort 3, there were two negative PCRs, clearance, or symptom resolution.

Sequences were obtained from PBMCs or T cells enriched from blood (not recorded which). The receptor was isolated from a woman aged 25-40 years who had recovered from COVID-19. The rearrangement uses TRBV5-3 and TRBJ1-5; a weak D match, TRBD1 (5 bases). TRBV5-3 is assigned to the ORF class and has an uncertain function. As DNA, the CDR3 is TGTGCCCCGCACGTTAGTCCAGGGAACAATCAGCCCCAGCATTTT. The encoded protein is CAPHVSPGNNQPQHF.